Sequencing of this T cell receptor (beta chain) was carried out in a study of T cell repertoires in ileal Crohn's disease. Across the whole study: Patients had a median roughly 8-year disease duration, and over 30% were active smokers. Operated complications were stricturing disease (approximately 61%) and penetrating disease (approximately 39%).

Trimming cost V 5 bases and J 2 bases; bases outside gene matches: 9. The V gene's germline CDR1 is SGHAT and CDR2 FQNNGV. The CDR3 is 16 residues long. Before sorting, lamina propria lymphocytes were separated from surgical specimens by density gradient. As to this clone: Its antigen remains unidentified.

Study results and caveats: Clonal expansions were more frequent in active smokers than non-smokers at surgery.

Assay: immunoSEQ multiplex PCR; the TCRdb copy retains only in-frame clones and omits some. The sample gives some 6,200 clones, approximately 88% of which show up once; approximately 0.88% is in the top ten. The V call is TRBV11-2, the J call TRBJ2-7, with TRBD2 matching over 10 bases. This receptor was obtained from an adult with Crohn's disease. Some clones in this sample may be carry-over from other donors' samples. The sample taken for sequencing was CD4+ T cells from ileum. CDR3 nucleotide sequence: TGTGCCAGCAGCCCCAAGGAGCGGGAGGGCCCCTACGAGCAGTACTTC. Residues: CASSPKEREGPYEQYF.